The table lists the clone carrying this T cell receptor beta chain with many counts. The target antigen is unknown. The germline V gene has CDR1 DFQATT and CDR2 SNEGSKA (reference sequence). CDR3 length: 15 amino acids. The V and J ends lost 4 bases and 7 bases respectively, with 20 bases between them. TCRdb re-analysed the 5' RACE reads in MiXCR, keeping a single row per CDR3 protein. The sample lists tens of thousands of distinct CDR3 sequences; 15% to 20% were seen once. This sample is drawn from a study of T-cell memory formation after mild COVID-19. Study observations and caveats: Later expanders leaned CD4+, whereas day 15 to 85 contracting clones were balanced CD4/CD8.

The receptor comes from an adult who had mild COVID-19 (a few samples of this study predate the infection). Cell type and time point are not known. The rearrangement uses TRBV20-1 and TRBJ2-1; a weak D match, TRBD2 (6 bases). The sample comprised PBMCs or a T cell subset sorted from them (not recorded which). The CDR3 nucleotides read TGCAGTGCTACGGCGGGACCCCTTAGGTTAAATGAGCAGTTCTTC. Its protein product is CSATAGPLRLNEQFF.